One sample yielded the 13 T cell receptor beta chains listed below, sequenced in a study of blood T cell repertoires in COVID-19. The protocol was immunoSEQ multiplex PCR, while the TCRdb copy is restricted to in-frame clones and leaves out a portion. The table has some 250,000 clones, about 86% seen once. Sequencing input: peripheral blood. The source is a woman aged 80 or over with acute or convalescent COVID-19.

The chain carries TRBV5-4 and TRBJ1-6; TRBD1 aligns across 10 bases. This CDR3 is 16 amino acids long. CDR1 and CDR2 (germline): SGHNT, YYREEE (reference sequence). V gave up 8 bases and J gave up 9 bases; unmatched junction bases: 14. CDR3 in DNA: TGTGCCAGTCAGGACAGGGGGTCCGGGGATAGTTCACCCCTCCACTTT. Translated: CASQDRGSGDSSPLHF.

The chain couples TRBV5-6 to TRBJ1-2, with no clear D. The CDR3 length is 13 residues. Germline V gene lookup returns CDR1 SGHDT and CDR2 YYEEEE. V gave up 2 bases and J gave up 8 bases, with 13 bases separating them. The CDR3 protein is CASSFANSGGYTF. The CDR3 bases are TGTGCCAGCAGCTTTGCGAATTCGGGAGGCTACACCTTC.

The chain is built from TRBV7-2 and TRBJ1-4, with D possibly being TRBD1 (6 bases). The CDR3 has 15 amino acids. CDR1 is SGHTA and CDR2 is FQGNSA in the germline V gene. Trimming took off 5 bases at V and 3 bases at J, with 13 bases between the two ends. CDR3: CASSLMGAANEKLFF. In nucleotides, the CDR3 is TGTGCCAGCAGCCTAATGGGGGCGGCTAATGAAAAACTGTTTTTT.

The rearrangement uses TRBV3-1 (or the pseudogene TRBV3-2) and TRBJ1-4, with unresolved D. CDR3 length equals 11 residues. Germline V gene lookup returns CDR1 LGHDT and CDR2 YNNKEL (reference sequence). V lost 6 bases and J 5 bases, leaving 4 bases between the germline ends. The CDR3 sequence: CASSRNEKLFF. The CDR3 DNA reads TGTGCCAGCAGTAGAAATGAAAAACTGTTTTTT.

The table lists this clone with many counts. CDR3 sequence (DNA): TGTGCCAGCAGCCCACTTCTAGCGGGGGGTTACAATGAGCAGTTCTTC. Protein sequence: CASSPLLAGGYNEQFF. J is TRBJ2-1 and V is TRBV7-8, with 11 bases that match TRBD2. The CDR3 is 16 amino acids. The V and J ends lost 5 bases and 4 bases, in that order; junction bases with no gene match: 7. Germline V gene data show CDR1 as SGHVS and CDR2 as FQNEAQ.

This clone showed up just once. This rearrangement joins TRBV12-3 or TRBV12-4 to TRBJ1-1; TRBD1 is a possible D gene (6 bases). V lost 3 bases, J lost 10 bases, and 15 bases lay in between. This CDR3 is 13 amino acids long. CDR3 loop: CASSFGQLKRAFF. The DNA of the CDR3 is TGTGCCAGCAGTTTCGGACAGCTAAAGCGAGCTTTCTTT.

This clone was observed a few times. The V gene is TRBV7-9, the J gene TRBJ1-4, with no clear D. Germline CDR1 is SEHNR and CDR2 is FQNEAQ (reference sequence). The CDR3 is made up of 13 amino acids. With 1 base removed from V and 13 bases from J, the gap between germline ends came to 13 bases. CDR3 amino acids: CASSLVPQRGLFF. Written as DNA, the CDR3 is TGTGCCAGCAGCTTAGTTCCCCAGCGGGGACTGTTTTTT.

In its sample, this clone was seen a few times. The chain uses TRBV27 and TRBJ2-2, with D possibly matching TRBD2 (6 bases). The germline CDR1 and CDR2 sequences are MNHEY and SMNVEV (reference sequence). The CDR3 consists of 17 residues. Deletions cut 3 bases from V and 5 bases from J, with 19 bases between. This CDR3 reads CASSLMRGGGWTGELFF. In nucleotides, the CDR3 is TGTGCCAGCAGTTTGATGAGGGGAGGTGGTTGGACCGGGGAGCTGTTTTTT.

The chain recombines TRBV2 with TRBJ2-7, with 14 bases that match TRBD2. This CDR3 comprises 15 residues. V trimming: 6 bases; J trimming: 3 bases; junction bases outside the gene matches: 4. From germline, CDR1 is SNHLY and CDR2 FYNNEI. The CDR3 protein is CASRDGTSGGYEQYF. CDR3 DNA sequence: TGTGCCAGCAGGGACGGGACTAGCGGGGGCTACGAGCAGTACTTC.

This clone was seen only a few times. The CDR3, as DNA: TGCAGCGTAGCCCGCCCCGGGACAGGGAGGGTCTATGGCTACACCTTC. Protein product: CSVARPGTGRVYGYTF. This chain uses TRBV29-1 with TRBJ1-2, with 9 bases identical to TRBD1. J gave up 4 bases and V 6 bases, and 15 bases lay outside the gene matches. The CDR3 has 16 residues. Germline CDR1 is SQVTM and CDR2 is ANQGSEA.

The chain carries TRBV5-6 and TRBJ2-2; no firm D call. Per the germline V gene, CDR1 is SGHDT and CDR2 is YYEEEE. The CDR3 loop spans 13 amino acids. V was trimmed by 7 bases and J by 0 bases, leaving 7 bases between them. The CDR3 DNA follows: TGTGCCAGCCTCCTAGCGAACACCGGGGAGCTGTTTTTT. It is translated as CASLLANTGELFF.

The chain is built from TRBV5-1 and TRBJ1-3; 7 bases match TRBD1. The CDR3 consists of 17 residues. Germline-derived CDR1 and CDR2 are SGHRS and YFSETQ. V shed 2 bases and J 2 bases; nucleotides not matched to a gene: 10. The CDR3 reads CASSFSGEGATGNTIYF. CDR3 in DNA: TGCGCCAGCAGCTTTTCGGGCGAGGGGGCGACTGGAAACACCATATATTTT.

The chain joins TRBV13 to TRBJ2-3, with 12 bases matching TRBD2. The germline gives CDR1 PRHDT, CDR2 FYEKMQ (reference sequence). The CDR3 consists of 18 residues. Trimming at V came to 1 base and at J to 0 bases, leaving 5 bases not matched to a gene. The CDR3 DNA follows: TGTGCCAGCAGCTTAGAAGCACTAGCGGGGGGTAGCACAGATACGCAGTATTTT. This translates into CASSLEALAGGSTDTQYF.